This T cell receptor (beta chain) was recorded in a study of T cells after yellow fever vaccination. V was trimmed by 4 bases and J by 1 base, leaving 15 bases between them. CDR1 is SGHRS and CDR2 is YFSETQ in the germline V gene. The CDR3 length is 16 residues. TCRdb processed the 5' RACE reads anew with MiXCR; each CDR3 protein has one entry. The sample includes about 300,000 distinct CDR3 sequences, less than 9.5% seen only once; the top ten take 3% to 4%. Sample: CD4+ T cells sorted from PBMCs, taken 5 days after the yellow fever booster vaccination. The chain employs TRBV5-1 and TRBJ1-3; no firm D call. The TCR comes from a man aged 18-30 years who received the YFV17D yellow fever vaccine. CDR3 loop: CASSTLDIRSGNTIYF. In DNA, the CDR3 is TGCGCCAGCAGCACCCTTGACATCCGATCTGGAAACACCATATATTTT.